A selection of T cell receptor beta chains follows, all from one sample in a study of human T cells and chemical hapten exposure. In TCRdb, the RACE reads were re-called with MiXCR into one record per CDR3 protein. The table has some 96,000 distinct CDR3 sequences, 27% seen once. Source: whole blood, taken in connection with sensitization to the hapten diphenylcyclopropenone (DPC). These receptors all come from a middle-aged man with alopecia areata. Some clones in this sample may be carry-over from other donors' samples. CDR3s include the opening cysteine and the closing phenylalanine or tryptophan. D genes are given only for firm matches.

V	J	D	CDR3
TRBV12-3/TRBV12-4	TRBJ2-3	TRBD2	CASGLASTDTQYF
TRBV7-2	TRBJ2-6	-	CASSLALQSSGANVLTF
TRBV7-2	TRBJ2-3	-	CASSPPLGGKGNTDTQYF
TRBV1	TRBJ2-1	-	CTSSQTREDRFNEQFF
TRBV11-1	TRBJ1-1	TRBD1	CASTRQGGNTEAFF
TRBV20-1	TRBJ2-1	TRBD2	CSARVSWLAENNEQFF
TRBV6-1	TRBJ2-1	TRBD2	CASRGAGGAHNEQFF
TRBV12-3/TRBV12-4	TRBJ1-1	-	CASSFAPTGNTEAFF
TRBV20-1	TRBJ1-6	TRBD1	CSAPRTGLNSPLHF
TRBV27	TRBJ2-5	-	CASSSLVLETQYF
TRBV11-1	TRBJ1-1	-	CASSSSFQENTEAFF
TRBV7-2	TRBJ1-6	-	CASRMGREGSPLHF
TRBV12-3/TRBV12-4	TRBJ2-5	-	CASSHQGLLSETQYF
TRBV6-4	TRBJ2-4	-	CASSDPPWGRAKNIQYF
TRBV29-1	TRBJ2-7	-	CSVASQDCQARQYF
TRBV6-5	TRBJ2-1	-	CASHRGGANNEQFF
TRBV9	TRBJ1-4	-	CASSVLDNGEKLFF
TRBV15	TRBJ1-6	-	CATSRDLTGRSPLHF
TRBV7-8	TRBJ1-5	-	CASSLAPRETNQPQHF
TRBV27	TRBJ2-2	-	CASSPILRGRNTGELFF
TRBV20-1	TRBJ2-7	-	CSANGRSSYEQYF
TRBV6-2/TRBV6-3	TRBJ2-2	-	CASTQIQPGGVTSGTGELFF
TRBV3-1	TRBJ1-1	-	CASSHGGTHTEAFF
TRBV12-3/TRBV12-4	TRBJ2-1	-	CASNPQASVDYNEQFF
TRBV28	TRBJ2-6	TRBD1	CASSRDSSGANVLTF
TRBV5-6	TRBJ2-3	-	CASSLGVGSDTQYF
TRBV7-2	TRBJ2-7	TRBD1	CARSSTGTVSYEQYF
TRBV28	TRBJ1-4	-	CASSSPRGPQGEKLFF
TRBV6-1	TRBJ1-1	TRBD1	CASSGTGGNTEAFF
TRBV7-8	TRBJ1-5	-	CASSSDGNQPQHF
TRBV6-2/TRBV6-3	TRBJ2-7	TRBD2	CATEQSGGTYEQYF
TRBV18	TRBJ2-7	-	CASSPSSTEQYF
TRBV20-1	TRBJ2-7	-	CSSRSPVSSYEQYF
TRBV15	TRBJ2-1	TRBD2	CATSRTPTGLAGEASSYNEQFF
TRBV13	TRBJ2-1	-	CASSLGRGSYNEQFF
TRBV14	TRBJ2-7	-	CASSHVDNRRLEQYF
TRBV7-8	TRBJ2-7	TRBD1	CASSFRDSPSYEQYF
TRBV20-1	TRBJ2-7	-	CSARPPSDSSYEQYF
TRBV28	TRBJ1-5	-	CASQERGQPQHF
TRBV6-2/TRBV6-3	TRBJ2-1	-	CASTGWGVGKASSYNEQFF
TRBV6-6	TRBJ2-7	-	CASSPGGQVGLYEQYF
TRBV12-3/TRBV12-4	TRBJ1-4	-	CASSPRGGGGEKLFF
TRBV4-1	TRBJ1-6	-	CASSQDEYNSPLHF
TRBV12-3/TRBV12-4	TRBJ2-2	-	CASSRHGPGFEGVTGELFF
TRBV3-1	TRBJ2-2	TRBD1	CASGLAGGTGELFF
TRBV20-1	TRBJ2-3	-	CSARDRASSTDTQYF
TRBV5-1	TRBJ2-1	TRBD2	CASSSTSGAGAEQFF
TRBV7-9	TRBJ2-1	-	CASSYRGSSSYNEQFF
TRBV28	TRBJ1-1	-	CASRLQEGEAFF
TRBV28	TRBJ1-5	-	CASSFPGALGQPQHF
TRBV20-1	TRBJ2-1	TRBD2	CSATLAGNEQFF
TRBV6-5	TRBJ2-3	-	CASSRGRRAGRDTQYF
TRBV7-2	TRBJ1-2	TRBD1	CASSSQTGGNYGYTF
TRBV28	TRBJ2-3	-	CASHGGRVTDTQYF
TRBV6-5	TRBJ2-4	-	CASSFSRELTKNIQYF
TRBV12-3/TRBV12-4	TRBJ2-5	-	CASSLASSKTQYF
TRBV12-3/TRBV12-4	TRBJ1-4	-	CASSEDRLPEKLFF
TRBV28	TRBJ2-3	-	CASSLGHSHTQYF
TRBV25-1	TRBJ1-5	-	CASSDRVADQPQHF